The next 19 T cell receptor beta chains were all read from a single sample in a study of cytomegalovirus exposure and HLA in healthy donors. A multiplex PCR was run with 60 Vbeta primers and 13 Jbeta primers. TCRdb's copy holds only in-frame clones and misses some; the assay was immunoSEQ multiplex PCR. Of about 180,000 clones in the sample, approximately 80% are singletons; the top ten hold around 1.5%. The specimen was PBMCs. These receptors were taken from a man between 18 and 29 years old in good health and CMV-seronegative.

This clone appeared once. V gene TRBV5-1 combines with J gene TRBJ2-2; D may be TRBD2 (6 bases). CDR3 length: 15 amino acids. Germline-derived CDR1 and CDR2 are SGHRS and YFSETQ. The germline V and J ends were trimmed by 4 bases and 6 bases, with 16 bases remaining between them. The CDR3 sequence is CASSGGSEGSGELFF. CDR3 coding DNA: TGCGCCAGCAGCGGGGGGTCCGAGGGGTCCGGGGAGCTGTTTTTT.

V and J are TRBV5-5 and TRBJ1-3; 10 bases map to TRBD1. Germline CDR1 SGHKS, CDR2 YYEKEE (reference sequence). With V trimmed by 1 base and J by 4 bases, 5 bases remained unmatched. The CDR3 sequence is 16 residues long. CDR3 protein: CASSLHDRGLGNTIYF. In DNA, the CDR3 is TGTGCCAGCAGCTTGCACGACAGGGGGCTCGGAAACACCATATATTTT.

CDR3 bases: TGTGCCAGCAGATTCCAGTGGGCTAGCGGGGGACGGGATACGCAGTATTTT. It codes for CASRFQWASGGRDTQYF. The chain recombines TRBV28 with TRBJ2-3, with TRBD2 matching 10 bases. CDR1 is MDHEN and CDR2 is SYDVKM in the germline V gene. V was pared by 6 bases and J by 6 bases, with 15 bases of the junction left unmatched. The CDR3 sequence is 17 residues long.

This clone turned up a few times. The rearrangement joins TRBV7-9 to TRBJ2-3; maybe TRBD2 (7 bases). The CDR3 has 14 amino acids. CDR1 SEHNR and CDR2 FQNEAQ come from the germline V gene (reference sequence). Trimming took off 5 bases at V and 7 bases at J, with 16 bases between the two ends. The CDR3 coding sequence is TGTGCCAGCAGCCTTTCCCGGGGGGCATATACGCAGTATTTT. Protein: CASSLSRGAYTQYF.

J is TRBJ2-1 and V is TRBV7-9, with D possibly TRBD1 on 5 matching bases. Trimming stripped 1 base from V and 2 bases from J, with 9 bases between. The CDR3 totals 15 residues. Germline CDR1 and CDR2: SEHNR and FQNEAQ (reference sequence). CDR3 loop: CASSLGRGTYNEQFF. The DNA for the CDR3 is TGTGCCAGCAGCTTAGGAAGGGGAACCTACAATGAGCAGTTCTTC.

This clone was seen once. V gene TRBV9 combines with J gene TRBJ2-7; D may be TRBD2 (6 bases). This CDR3 comprises 15 residues. Trimming stripped 0 bases from V and 4 bases from J, with 14 bases between. From germline, CDR1 is SGDLS and CDR2 YYNGEE. The CDR3: CASSVAPGLPYEQYF. CDR3 sequence (DNA): TGTGCCAGCAGCGTAGCTCCCGGACTACCATACGAGCAGTACTTC.

The chain carries TRBV7-8 and TRBJ2-1, with 14 nucleotides matching TRBD2. Germline trimming cut 5 bases from V and 8 bases from J; bases unmatched to any gene: 8. Looked up from germline, CDR1 is SGHVS and CDR2 is FQNEAQ. The CDR3 spans 16 residues. Written as DNA, the CDR3 is TGTGCCAGCAGCCCCGGGACTAGCGGGAGTCTCGATGAGCAGTTCTTC. Translating it yields CASSPGTSGSLDEQFF. Combining the CDR3 with reference TRBV7-8 and TRBJ2-1 gives the whole variable domain GAGVSQSPRYKVAKRGQDVALRCDPISGHVSLFWYQQALGQGPEFLTYFQNEAQLDKSGLPSDRFFAERPEGSVSTLKIQRTQQEDSAVYLCASSPGTSGSLDEQFFGPGTRLTVL.

The genes are TRBV13 and TRBJ1-4, with 8 positions matching TRBD1. Trimming cost V 4 bases and J 5 bases; bases outside gene matches: 15. The CDR3 length is 18 residues. CDR1 PRHDT and CDR2 FYEKMQ come from the germline V gene (reference sequence). CDR3: CASSYHELQGAANEKLFF. In DNA, the CDR3 is TGTGCCAGCAGCTACCACGAGCTCCAGGGGGCAGCCAATGAAAAACTGTTTTTT. The whole variable domain, remainder taken from reference TRBV13 and TRBJ1-4, is AAGVIQSPRHLIKEKRETATLKCYPIPRHDTVYWYQQGPGQDPQFLISFYEKMQSDKGSIPDRFSAQQFSDYHSELNMSSLELGDSALYFCASSYHELQGAANEKLFFGSGTQLSVL.

This rearrangement joins TRBV29-1 to TRBJ2-5; possible D gene TRBD1, 5 bases. V was trimmed by 2 bases and J by 7 bases, leaving 5 bases between them. The CDR3 runs 10 residues. Germline V CDR1 and CDR2: SQVTM, ANQGSEA. The CDR3 region has the DNA TGCAGCGTTGAAAGGGGGACCCAGTACTTC. It translates to CSVERGTQYF.

This chain joins TRBV7-6 and TRBJ1-5; 9 bases are shared with TRBD1. Trimming cost V 4 bases and J 5 bases; bases outside gene matches: 12. Germline CDR1 reads SGHVS; CDR2 reads FNYEAQ. CDR3 length equals 17 residues. CDR3 sequence reads: CASSSGSTGGTHQPQHF. The CDR3 nucleotides read TGTGCCAGCAGCTCCGGATCGACAGGGGGAACACATCAGCCCCAGCATTTT.

The chain recombines TRBV7-2 with TRBJ2-7; the D is unclear. The CDR3 covers 12 residues. Germline CDR1 reads SGHTA; CDR2 reads FQGNSA. V lost 4 bases to trimming and J lost 2 bases, with 6 bases between them. The CDR3 here is CASSSRTYEQYF. In DNA form, the CDR3 reads TGTGCCAGCAGCTCGCGAACCTACGAGCAGTACTTC.

This clone was seen only a few times. V gene TRBV5-6 combines with J gene TRBJ2-5; D unclear. V lost 1 base and J lost 5, with 12 bases in between. Germline loops: CDR1 SGHDT, CDR2 YYEEEE. The CDR3 covers 14 residues. The CDR3: CASSLQSGGETQYF. The CDR3, as DNA: TGTGCCAGCAGCTTGCAATCGGGTGGGGAGACCCAGTACTTC.

The chain carries TRBV28 and TRBJ1-2, with D unclear. V shed 3 bases and J shed 7 bases, with 6 bases lying between them. The V gene's germline CDR1 is MDHEN and CDR2 SYDVKM. The CDR3 is made up of 11 amino acids. CDR3: CASSFRGGYTF. CDR3 nucleotide sequence: TGTGCCAGCAGTTTCCGCGGTGGCTACACCTTC.

The chain joins TRBV14 to TRBJ2-3, with D hard to call. The germline CDR1 and CDR2 sequences are SGHDN and FVKESK. The V end was cut by 4 bases, the J end by 6 bases, with 23 bases between. The CDR3 totals 17 residues. This CDR3 is CASSRKRGSSYGDTQYF. CDR3 in DNA: TGTGCCAGCAGCCGGAAGAGAGGTAGCTCGTATGGGGATACGCAGTATTTT.

The gene calls are TRBV19 and TRBJ2-7; 8 positions agree with TRBD2. Trimming took 5 bases from V and 0 from J; bases not matched to a gene: 3. The CDR3 sequence is 14 residues long. CDR1 is LNHDA, CDR2 SQIVND, per germline (reference sequence). This CDR3 reads CASSVGTSSYEQYF. CDR3 nucleotide sequence: TGTGCCAGTAGTGTCGGGACTAGCTCCTACGAGCAGTACTTC.

The chain is built from TRBV28 and TRBJ2-7; 9 nucleotides agree with TRBD1. The trim removed 7 bases at V and 2 bases at J, leaving 9 bases unmatched. The CDR3 length is 15 residues. The germline gives CDR1 MDHEN, CDR2 SYDVKM. The CDR3 region is CASTNYRGRPYEQYF. The CDR3 nucleotides read TGTGCCAGCACCAACTACAGGGGGCGCCCCTACGAGCAGTACTTC. The whole variable domain, filled in from reference TRBV28 and TRBJ2-7, reads DVKVTQSSRYLVKRTGEKVFLECVQDMDHENMFWYRQDPGLGLRLIYFSYDVKMKEKGDIPEGYSVSREKKERFSLILESASTNQTSMYLCASTNYRGRPYEQYFGPGTRLTVT.

V and J are TRBV9 and TRBJ1-2, with TRBD1 as a possible D gene (6 bases). Trimming left V 4 bases short and J 4 bases short, with 17 bases between. Germline V gives CDR1 SGDLS, CDR2 YYNGEE. The CDR3 is made up of 15 amino acids. The CDR3 sequence is CASSQGGGGSYGYTF. For the CDR3, the DNA is TGTGCCAGCAGCCAAGGGGGGGGTGGCTCCTATGGCTACACCTTC.

V is TRBV20-1 and J is TRBJ2-1, with no clear D. The CDR3 totals 9 residues. CDR1 DFQATT and CDR2 SNEGSKA come from the germline V gene (reference sequence). V lost 4 bases to trimming and J lost 9 bases, with 4 bases between them. CDR3 sequence reads: CSANGEQFF. CDR3 nucleotides: TGCAGTGCTAACGGTGAGCAGTTCTTC.

This chain joins TRBV29-1 and TRBJ1-1; D gene uncertain. The germline V and J ends were trimmed by 7 bases and 7 bases, with 16 bases remaining between them. CDR3 length equals 12 residues. The V gene's germline CDR1 is SQVTM and CDR2 ANQGSEA. CDR3 in amino acids: CSGETEGIEAFF. CDR3 nucleotide sequence: TGCAGCGGGGAAACCGAGGGAATTGAAGCTTTCTTT.